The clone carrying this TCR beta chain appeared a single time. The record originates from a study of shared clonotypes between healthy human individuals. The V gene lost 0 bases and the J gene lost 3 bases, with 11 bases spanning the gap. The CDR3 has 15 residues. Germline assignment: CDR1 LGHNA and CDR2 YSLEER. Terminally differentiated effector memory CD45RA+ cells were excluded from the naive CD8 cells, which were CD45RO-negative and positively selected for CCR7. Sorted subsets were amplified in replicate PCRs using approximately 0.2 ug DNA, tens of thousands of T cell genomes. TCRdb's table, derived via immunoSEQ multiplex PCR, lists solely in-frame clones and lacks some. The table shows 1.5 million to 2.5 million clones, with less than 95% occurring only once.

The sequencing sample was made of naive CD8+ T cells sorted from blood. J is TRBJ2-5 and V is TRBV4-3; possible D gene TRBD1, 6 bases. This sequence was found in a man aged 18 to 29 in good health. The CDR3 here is CASSQDIEGEETQYF. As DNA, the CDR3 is TGCGCCAGCAGCCAAGACATAGAGGGGGAAGAGACCCAGTACTTC.